The entry below describes one TCR beta chain. A much more abundant neighbour one base away suggests this may be a read error. Unique molecular identifiers featured in how the TCRbeta library was prepared. Each CDR3 protein is one row after TCRdb ran MiXCR on the PCR reads. The sample yields roughly 300,000 distinct CDR3 sequences, over 8% seen once. This sample was taken from a study of T-cell reconstitution after alpha-beta-depleted transplantation in children. Trimming left V 0 bases short and J 6 bases short, with 12 bases between. Germline CDR1 is MGHRA and CDR2 is YSYEKL. The CDR3 contains 14 residues.

This clonotype originated in a human donor who donated a stem cell graft to a child with SCID. The input for sequencing was PBMCs from the stem cell graft donor, taken from the stem cell graft. The chain joins TRBV4-1 to TRBJ2-7; D ambiguous. This CDR3 is CASSQDVHISEQYF. The CDR3 DNA sequence: TGCGCCAGCAGCCAAGACGTACACATCTCCGAGCAGTACTTC.